Described below is a single T cell receptor beta chain sequence and its context. What it binds is not known. The protocol was immunoSEQ multiplex PCR, while the TCRdb copy is restricted to in-frame clones and leaves out a portion. This table has 90,000 to 95,000 clones, roughly 93% appearing once. This sample was taken from a study of graft-versus-host responses after intestinal transplantation. The V and J ends lost 6 bases and 5 bases, in that order; junction bases with no gene match: 10. This CDR3 spans 14 amino acids. Per the germline V gene, CDR1 is KGHSH and CDR2 is LQKENI. V usage is TRBV18 and J usage is TRBJ2-7; 7 nucleotides line up with TRBD2. The source material was unstimulated CD8+ T cells sorted from spleen or lymph node cells, sampled before intestinal transplant. The TCR was taken from a human donor who received an intestinal transplant. CDR3 sequence (DNA): TGTGCCAGCTCGAGTGGGGGGGGTTACGACGAGCAGTACTTC. It translates to CASSSGGGYDEQYF.